This T cell receptor (beta chain) is drawn from a study of cytomegalovirus exposure and HLA in healthy donors. Remarks on this clone: Its matching antigen is unknown.

60 Vbeta and 13 Jbeta primers were used in PCR. The repertoire was sequenced with immunoSEQ multiplex PCR; TCRdb's copy has only in-frame clones and lacks some. The sample lists 100,000 to 150,000 clones, around 80% occurring once. The germline V gene encodes CDR1 SGHRS and CDR2 YFSETQ. Trimming removed 1 base from V and 1 base from J; junction bases left unmatched: 5. This CDR3 spans 16 amino acids. General observations from the study: In an earlier analysis, about 87% or about 30%: the productive usage of most TCR beta V segments. For most subjects, TCR beta sequences were reported to predict HLA-A and HLA-B alleles with accuracy. Three of the chains that were CMV-associated were confirmed in vitro to be specific for CMV antigens. One variant, a missense change in DCLRE1C, was linked in a later analysis to TCR beta V- and J-gene trimming.

The TCR sequence derives from a man between 50 and 59 years old in good health and CMV-seronegative. This chain uses TRBV5-1 with TRBJ2-3, with 8 bases lining up with TRBD1. Sequencing used PBMCs. The CDR3 DNA reads TGCGCCAGCAGCTTGCGGCCGGGACAGGGCACAGATACGCAGTATTTT. Translating it yields CASSLRPGQGTDTQYF.